This record looks at one TCR beta chain sequence and its context. This entry comes from a study of blood T cell repertoires in COVID-19. Overall study: COVID-19 samples from acute and convalescent phases originated in the United States, Italy and Spain. From T cells, B-cell-depleted T cells, or PBMCs came the material, which was cDNA or gDNA.

The authors' processing: Amplified reference gene primers provided the basis for estimating nucleated cell counts. Generated by immunoSEQ multiplex PCR, the TCRdb table keeps only in-frame clones and is missing some. That table gives V, J and clone size, and the DNA gave D and trimming. The table has about 79,000 clones, about 89% seen once; the top ten hold approximately 14%. CDR1 is MDHEN, CDR2 SYDVKM, per germline. This CDR3 contains 13 residues. Trimming took 11 bases from V and 4 from J, leaving 17 bases between them. Sequenced: peripheral blood. The J gene is TRBJ1-2, the V gene TRBV28, with D uncertain. This clonotype was obtained from a man in his sixties or seventies with active or convalescent COVID-19. For the CDR3, the DNA is TGTGCCTCCAGGTTAAGCAGACCCTATGGCTACACCTTC. As protein: CASRLSRPYGYTF.